The present T cell receptor (beta chain) was sequenced within a study of beta chain features in type 1 diabetes. Study results and limitations: Fewer junction insertions and more nucleotide deletions appeared in type 1 diabetes patients. PCR might show a preference for shorter templates, equally across patients and controls.

Investigators reverse transcribed all isolated RNA, so they sequenced expressed TCRB transcripts. Sequenced by immunoSEQ multiplex PCR; TCRdb stores in-frame clones only, minus some. This sample has a few hundred thousand clones, with 27% found just once. Based on CD45RO/CCR7/CD25/CD127/CD95/CD27, CD4+ regulatory, stem cell-like memory, naive and central memory cells were sorted. The germline V and J ends were trimmed by 2 bases and 3 bases, with 8 bases remaining between them. The CDR3 is 14 amino acids. From germline, CDR1 is SGHTA and CDR2 FQGNSA. Details on this clone: The antigen is undetermined.

Material for sequencing was central memory CD4+ T cells from blood. The TCR was taken from a man aged 30 to 39 in good health. This rearrangement joins TRBV7-2 to TRBJ2-1; TRBD1 might be the D (5 bases). The CDR3 here is CASSLRGNYNEQFF. The CDR3, as DNA: TGTGCCAGCAGCTTAAGGGGCAACTACAATGAGCAGTTCTTC.